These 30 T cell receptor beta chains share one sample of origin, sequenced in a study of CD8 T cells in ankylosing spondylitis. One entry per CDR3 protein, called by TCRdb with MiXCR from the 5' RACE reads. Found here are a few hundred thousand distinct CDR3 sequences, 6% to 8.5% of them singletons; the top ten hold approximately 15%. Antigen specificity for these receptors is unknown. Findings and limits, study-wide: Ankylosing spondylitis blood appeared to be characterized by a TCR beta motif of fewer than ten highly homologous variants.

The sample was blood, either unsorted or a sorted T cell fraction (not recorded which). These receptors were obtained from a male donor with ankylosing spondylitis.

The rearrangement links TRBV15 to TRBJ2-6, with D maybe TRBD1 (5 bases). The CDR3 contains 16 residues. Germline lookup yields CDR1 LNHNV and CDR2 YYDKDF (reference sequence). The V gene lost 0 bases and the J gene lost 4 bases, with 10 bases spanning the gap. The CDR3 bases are TGTGCCACCAGCAGAGATCAGGGCTTGGGGGCCAACGTCCTGACTTTC. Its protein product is CATSRDQGLGANVLTF.

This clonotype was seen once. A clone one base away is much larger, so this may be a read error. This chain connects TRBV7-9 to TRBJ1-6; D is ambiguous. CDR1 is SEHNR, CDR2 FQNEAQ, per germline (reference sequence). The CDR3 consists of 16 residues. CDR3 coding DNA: TGTACCAGCAGCTCCGTGTTTGGACCCCAGGATTCACCCCTCCACTTT. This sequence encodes CTSSSVFGPQDSPLHF.

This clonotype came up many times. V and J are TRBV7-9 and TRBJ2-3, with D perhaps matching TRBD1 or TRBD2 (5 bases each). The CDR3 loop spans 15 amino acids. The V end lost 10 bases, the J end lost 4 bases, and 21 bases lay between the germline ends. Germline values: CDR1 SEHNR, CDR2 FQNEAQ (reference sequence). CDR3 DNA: TGTGCCATCATAAGGGCGACAGTGAGGGCAGATACGCAGTATTTT. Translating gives CAIIRATVRADTQYF.

CDR3 protein: CASKDPWGSPLHF. The DNA of the CDR3 is TGTGCCAGCAAGGACCCCTGGGGTTCACCCCTCCACTTT. The chain has TRBV7-9 and TRBJ1-6, with no clear D. The CDR3 spans 13 residues. Germline values: CDR1 SEHNR, CDR2 FQNEAQ (reference sequence). The ends were cut back, 7 bases at V and 9 bases at J, with 13 bases in the middle.

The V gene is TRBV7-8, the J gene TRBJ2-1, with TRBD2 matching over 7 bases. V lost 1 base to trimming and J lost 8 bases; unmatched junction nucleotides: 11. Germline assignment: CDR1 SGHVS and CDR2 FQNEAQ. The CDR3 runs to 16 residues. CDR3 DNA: TGTGCCAGCAGCTTAGTTCTAGCGGCCCTCGGAGATGAGCAGTTCTTC. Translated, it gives CASSLVLAALGDEQFF.

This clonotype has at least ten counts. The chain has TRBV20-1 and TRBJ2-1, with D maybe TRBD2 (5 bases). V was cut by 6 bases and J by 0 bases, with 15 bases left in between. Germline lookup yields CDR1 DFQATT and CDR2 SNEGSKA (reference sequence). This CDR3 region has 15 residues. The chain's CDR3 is CSARSAEDSYNEQFF. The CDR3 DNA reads TGCAGTGCGCGATCTGCGGAGGACTCCTACAATGAGCAGTTCTTC.

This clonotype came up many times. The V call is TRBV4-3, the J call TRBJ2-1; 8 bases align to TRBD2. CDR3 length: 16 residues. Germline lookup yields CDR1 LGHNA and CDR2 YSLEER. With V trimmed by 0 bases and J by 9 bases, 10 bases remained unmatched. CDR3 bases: TGCGCCAGCAGCCAAGATAGGAGCGGGGGAAGGGGTGAGCAGTTCTTC. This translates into CASSQDRSGGRGEQFF.

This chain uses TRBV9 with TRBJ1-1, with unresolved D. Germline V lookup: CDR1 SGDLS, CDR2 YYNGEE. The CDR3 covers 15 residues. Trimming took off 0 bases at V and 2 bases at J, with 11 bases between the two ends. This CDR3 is CASSVGSRGNTEAFF. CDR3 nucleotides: TGTGCCAGCAGCGTAGGGTCCAGAGGAAACACTGAAGCTTTCTTT.

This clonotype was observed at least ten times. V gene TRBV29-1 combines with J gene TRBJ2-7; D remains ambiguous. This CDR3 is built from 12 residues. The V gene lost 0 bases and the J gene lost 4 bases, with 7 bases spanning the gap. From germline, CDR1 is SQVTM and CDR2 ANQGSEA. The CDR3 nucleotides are TGCAGCGTTGAAGATGAAGGATACGAGCAGTACTTC. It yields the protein CSVEDEGYEQYF.

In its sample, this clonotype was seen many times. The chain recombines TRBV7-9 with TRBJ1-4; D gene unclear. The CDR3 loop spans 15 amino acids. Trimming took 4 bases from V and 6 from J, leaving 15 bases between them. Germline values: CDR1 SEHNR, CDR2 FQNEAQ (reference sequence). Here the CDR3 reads CASSSDSGFHEKLFF. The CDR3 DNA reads TGTGCCAGCAGCTCCGATTCTGGGTTTCATGAAAAACTGTTTTTT.

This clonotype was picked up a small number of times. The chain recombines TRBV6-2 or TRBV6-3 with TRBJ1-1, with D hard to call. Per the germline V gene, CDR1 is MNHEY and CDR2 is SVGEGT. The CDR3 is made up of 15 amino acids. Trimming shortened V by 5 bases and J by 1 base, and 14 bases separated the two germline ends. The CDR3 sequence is CASSVLRTSNTEAFF. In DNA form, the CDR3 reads TGTGCCAGCAGTGTGCTTAGGACCTCGAACACTGAAGCTTTCTTT.

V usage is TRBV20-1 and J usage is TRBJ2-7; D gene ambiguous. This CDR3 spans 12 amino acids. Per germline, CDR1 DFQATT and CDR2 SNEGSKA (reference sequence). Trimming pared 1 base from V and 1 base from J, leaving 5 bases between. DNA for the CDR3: TGCAGTGCTAGAGGCAGGTCCTACGAGCAGTACTTC. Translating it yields CSARGRSYEQYF.

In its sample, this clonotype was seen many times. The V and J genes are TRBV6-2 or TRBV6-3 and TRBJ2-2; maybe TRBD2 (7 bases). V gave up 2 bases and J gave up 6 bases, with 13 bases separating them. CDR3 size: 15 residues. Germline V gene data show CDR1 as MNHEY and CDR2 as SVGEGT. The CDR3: CASSYRRGGAGELFF. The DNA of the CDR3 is TGTGCCAGCAGTTACAGAAGGGGGGGAGCCGGGGAGCTGTTTTTT.

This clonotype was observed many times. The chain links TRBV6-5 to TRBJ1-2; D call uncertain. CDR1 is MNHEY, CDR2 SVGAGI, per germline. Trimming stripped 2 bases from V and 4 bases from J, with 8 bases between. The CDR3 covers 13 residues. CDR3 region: CASSYVRSYGYTF. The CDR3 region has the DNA TGTGCCAGCAGTTACGTCCGGAGCTATGGCTACACCTTC.

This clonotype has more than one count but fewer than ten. The DNA of the CDR3 is TGCGCCAGCAGCCGAGGGGTAGCGGGGAGAGATACGCAGTATTTT. Amino acids: CASSRGVAGRDTQYF. The chain links TRBV4-3 to TRBJ2-3, with TRBD2 matching 8 bases. Trimming took 4 bases from V and 5 from J; bases not matched to a gene: 8. Per the germline V gene, CDR1 is LGHNA and CDR2 is YSLEER. This CDR3 spans 15 amino acids.

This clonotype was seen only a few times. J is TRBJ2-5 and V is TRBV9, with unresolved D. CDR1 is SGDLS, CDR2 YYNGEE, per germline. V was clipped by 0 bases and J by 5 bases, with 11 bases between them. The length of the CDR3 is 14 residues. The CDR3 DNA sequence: TGTGCCAGCAGCGTAGACACAGTCGTGGAGACCCAGTACTTC. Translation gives CASSVDTVVETQYF. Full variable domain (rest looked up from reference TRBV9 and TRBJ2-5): DSGVTQTPKHLITATGQRVTLRCSPRSGDLSVYWYQQSLDQGLQFLIQYYNGEERAKGNILERFSAQQFPDLHSELNLSSLELGDSALYFCASSVDTVVETQYFGPGTRLLVL.

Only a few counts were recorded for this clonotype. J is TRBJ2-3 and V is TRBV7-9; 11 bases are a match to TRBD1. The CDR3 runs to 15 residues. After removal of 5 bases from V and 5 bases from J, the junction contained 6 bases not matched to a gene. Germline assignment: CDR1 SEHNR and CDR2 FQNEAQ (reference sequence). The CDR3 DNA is TGTGCCAGCAGCCCCAGGACAGGGGGCATAGATACGCAGTATTTT. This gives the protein CASSPRTGGIDTQYF.

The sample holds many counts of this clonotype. The CDR3 region is CASSSQGVGSEKLFF. CDR3 DNA: TGTGCCAGCAGTTCGCAGGGAGTGGGATCCGAAAAACTGTTTTTT. This chain connects TRBV2 to TRBJ1-4; TRBD1 might be the D (5 bases). Germline V CDR1 and CDR2: SNHLY, FYNNEI. This CDR3 comprises 15 residues. V was pared by 5 bases and J by 8 bases, with 18 bases between.

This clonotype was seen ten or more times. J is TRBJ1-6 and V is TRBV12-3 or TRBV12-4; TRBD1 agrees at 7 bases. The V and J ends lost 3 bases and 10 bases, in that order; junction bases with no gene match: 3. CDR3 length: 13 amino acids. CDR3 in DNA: TGTGCCAGCAGTTTGGGACAGCTATCACCCCTCCACTTT. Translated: CASSLGQLSPLHF.

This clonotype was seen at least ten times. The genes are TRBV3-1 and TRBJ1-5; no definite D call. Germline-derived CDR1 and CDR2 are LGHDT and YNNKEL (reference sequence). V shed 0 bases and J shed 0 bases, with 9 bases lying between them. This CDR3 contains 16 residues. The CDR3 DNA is TGTGCCAGCAGCCAAGATACGCCGTTTAGCAATCAGCCCCAGCATTTT. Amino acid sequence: CASSQDTPFSNQPQHF. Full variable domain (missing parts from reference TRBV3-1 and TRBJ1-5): DTAVSQTPKYLVTQMGNDKSIKCEQNLGHDTMYWYKQDSKKFLKIMFSYNNKELIINETVPNRFSPKSPDKAHLNLHINSLELGDSAVYFCASSQDTPFSNQPQHFGDGTRLSIL.

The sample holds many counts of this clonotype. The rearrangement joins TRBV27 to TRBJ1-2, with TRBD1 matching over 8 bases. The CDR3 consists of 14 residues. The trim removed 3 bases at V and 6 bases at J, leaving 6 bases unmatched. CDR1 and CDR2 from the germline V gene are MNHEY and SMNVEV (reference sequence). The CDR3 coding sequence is TGTGCCAGCAGTTTGCGGACAGGGTGGGATGGCTACACCTTC. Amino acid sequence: CASSLRTGWDGYTF.

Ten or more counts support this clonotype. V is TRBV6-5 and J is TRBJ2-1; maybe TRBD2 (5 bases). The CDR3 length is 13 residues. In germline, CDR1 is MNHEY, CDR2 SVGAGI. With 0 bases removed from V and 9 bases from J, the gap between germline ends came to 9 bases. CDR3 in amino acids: CASSYSSGGEQFF. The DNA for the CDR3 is TGTGCCAGCAGTTACTCCTCTGGAGGTGAGCAGTTCTTC.

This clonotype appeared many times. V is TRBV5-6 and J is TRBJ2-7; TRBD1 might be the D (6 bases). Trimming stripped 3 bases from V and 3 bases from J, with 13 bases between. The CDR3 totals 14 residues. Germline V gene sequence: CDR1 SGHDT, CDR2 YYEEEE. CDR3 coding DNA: TGTGCCAGCAGCTGGGGGACAAGGGGCTACGAGCAGTACTTC. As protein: CASSWGTRGYEQYF.

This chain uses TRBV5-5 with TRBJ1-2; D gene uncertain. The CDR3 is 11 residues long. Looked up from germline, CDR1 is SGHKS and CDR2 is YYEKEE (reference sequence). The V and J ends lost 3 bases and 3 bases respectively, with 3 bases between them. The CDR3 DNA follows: TGTGCCAGCAGCTCGGACTATGGCTACACCTTC. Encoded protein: CASSSDYGYTF.

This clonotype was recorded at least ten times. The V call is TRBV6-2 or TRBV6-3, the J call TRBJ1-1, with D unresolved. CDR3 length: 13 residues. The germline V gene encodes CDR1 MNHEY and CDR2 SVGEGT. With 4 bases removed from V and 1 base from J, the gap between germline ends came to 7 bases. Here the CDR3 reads CASSLKENTEAFF. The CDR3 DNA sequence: TGTGCCAGCAGTTTAAAGGAGAACACTGAAGCTTTCTTT.

Here the CDR3 DNA reads TGTGCCACCAGCAGTGTCACTTCCTACGAGCAGTACTTC. Its protein is CATSSVTSYEQYF. The chain joins TRBV15 to TRBJ2-7; D is unresolved. Trimming removed 3 bases from V and 1 base from J, with 7 bases in between. Germline V gene sequence: CDR1 LNHNV, CDR2 YYDKDF (reference sequence). This CDR3 region has 13 residues.

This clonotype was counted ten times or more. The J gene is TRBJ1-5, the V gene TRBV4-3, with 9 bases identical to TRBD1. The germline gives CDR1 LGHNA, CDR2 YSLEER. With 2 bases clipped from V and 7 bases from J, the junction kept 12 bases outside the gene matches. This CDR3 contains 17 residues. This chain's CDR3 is CASSQTFLGTGRQPQHF. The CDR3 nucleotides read TGCGCCAGCAGCCAAACCTTCCTCGGGACAGGGAGACAGCCCCAGCATTTT.

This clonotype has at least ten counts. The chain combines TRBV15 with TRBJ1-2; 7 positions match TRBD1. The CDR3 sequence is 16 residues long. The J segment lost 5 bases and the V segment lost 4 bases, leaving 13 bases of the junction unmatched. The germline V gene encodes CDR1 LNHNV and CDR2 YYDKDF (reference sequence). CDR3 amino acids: CATSTTRTGSGYGYTF. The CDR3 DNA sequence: TGTGCCACCAGCACAACCCGGACAGGTTCCGGTTATGGCTACACCTTC.

CDR3 in amino acids: CASSQAVAGKLDGYTF. For the CDR3, the DNA is TGCGCCAGCAGCCAAGCGGTTGCTGGGAAATTGGACGGCTACACCTTC. V is TRBV4-3 and J is TRBJ1-2; D is undetermined. This CDR3 has 16 amino acids. Germline values: CDR1 LGHNA, CDR2 YSLEER. With 1 base removed from V and 8 bases from J, the gap between germline ends came to 20 bases.

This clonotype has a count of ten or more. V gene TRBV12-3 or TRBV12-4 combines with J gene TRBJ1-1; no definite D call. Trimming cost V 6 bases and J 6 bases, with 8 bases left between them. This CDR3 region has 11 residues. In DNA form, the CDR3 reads TGTGCCAGCAGATCTTACGCTGAAGCTTTCTTT. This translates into CASRSYAEAFF.